This TCR beta chain was sequenced in a study of blood T cells in healthy people across ages. Findings and limits, study-wide: Reliance upon unsorted PBMCs precluded definitive naive versus antigen-experienced comparison.

Through a sample-barcoded 5' primer and a J-beta primer mix, a second PCR was run for roughly 6 to 12 cycles. TCRdb re-called the 5' RACE reads with MiXCR, one entry per CDR3 protein. The sample lists fewer than 1.5 million distinct CDR3 sequences, about 40% occurring once. Note on this clonotype: Its antigen is unknown.

The donors, healthy Caucasians from Russia, were aged about 6 to 100. Germline V gene sequence: CDR1 SGHVS, CDR2 FQNEAQ. V was cut by 1 base and J by 3 bases, with 12 bases left in between. The CDR3 covers 15 residues. V gene TRBV7-8 combines with J gene TRBJ2-5; D unresolved. The sequenced sample was blood. The origin of this receptor is a woman aged 18-29 years in good health. This chain's CDR3 is CASSLEGRRKETQYF. The CDR3 nucleotides read TGTGCCAGCAGCTTAGAGGGCAGACGGAAAGAGACCCAGTACTTC.